The 30 T cell receptor beta chains below were found in one sample sequenced in a study of shared clonotypes between healthy human individuals. The repertoire was sequenced with immunoSEQ multiplex PCR; TCRdb's copy has only in-frame clones and lacks some. This sample has 2 million to 2.5 million clones; under 95% occur once, and the top ten carry 0.3% to 0.4%. The sequenced sample was naive CD4+ T cells from PBMCs. The subset here: CD45RA+ positively selected. Every receptor here comes from a man aged 18-30 years in good health. Some clones in this sample may be carry-over from other donors' samples.

J is TRBJ2-2 and V is TRBV9, with 9 positions matching TRBD1. Germline V lookup: CDR1 SGDLS, CDR2 YYNGEE. The V segment lost 4 bases and the J segment 4 bases; nucleotides outside the gene matches: 5. This CDR3 spans 15 amino acids. CDR3 loop: CASSRDRAGTGELFF. CDR3 DNA sequence: TGTGCCAGCAGCCGGGACAGGGCGGGCACCGGGGAGCTGTTTTTT.

CDR3 coding DNA: TGTGCCAGCTCAGTCTCGAGCGTAAATTCTAATGAAAAACTGTTTTTT. Its translation is CASSVSSVNSNEKLFF. The gene calls are TRBV18 and TRBJ1-4; D is unclear. Per the germline V gene, CDR1 is KGHSH and CDR2 is LQKENI. There are 16 residues in the CDR3. Trimming took off 5 bases at V and 3 bases at J, with 16 bases between the two ends.

The V call is TRBV9, the J call TRBJ2-3, with D possibly being TRBD2 (5 bases). The germline gives CDR1 SGDLS, CDR2 YYNGEE. V dropped 3 bases and J dropped 2 bases, with 10 bases sitting between them. The CDR3 length is 14 residues. This chain's CDR3 is CASSERRLTDTQYF. The CDR3 nucleotides read TGTGCCAGCAGCGAGAGGAGGCTCACAGATACGCAGTATTTT.

In regard to this clone: The sample carries other DNA sequences with the same CDR3. This chain connects TRBV7-9 to TRBJ1-2; D not certain. This CDR3 comprises 12 residues. Germline CDR1 is SEHNR and CDR2 is FQNEAQ (reference sequence). With 1 base removed from V and 1 base from J, the gap between germline ends came to 1 base. The CDR3 here is CASSLVNYGYTF. The CDR3, as DNA: TGTGCCAGCAGCTTAGTTAACTATGGCTACACCTTC.

The chain is built from TRBV28 and TRBJ1-4; tentatively, D is TRBD1 (5 bases). Germline loops: CDR1 MDHEN, CDR2 SYDVKM. V was pared by 6 bases and J by 10 bases, with 21 bases between. This CDR3 comprises 15 residues. The DNA of the CDR3 is TGTGCCAGCAGAGCCCGTTTCGGGGCTGGAAGAAAACTGTTTTTT. Translation gives CASRARFGAGRKLFF.

This clone appeared once. V gene TRBV27 combines with J gene TRBJ1-1, with 9 bases lining up with TRBD1. After removal of 6 bases from V and 5 bases from J, the junction contained 4 bases not matched to a gene. From germline, CDR1 is MNHEY and CDR2 SMNVEV (reference sequence). This CDR3 region has 13 residues. In DNA, the CDR3 is TGTGCCAGCAGACAACAGGGGGCGACTGAAGCTTTCTTT. Its translation: CASRQQGATEAFF.

This sequence joins TRBV19 and TRBJ2-1; D may be TRBD2 (6 bases). The CDR3 has 15 amino acids. Germline loops: CDR1 LNHDA, CDR2 SQIVND (reference sequence). V lost 8 bases and J lost 0, with 14 bases in between. In DNA, the CDR3 is TGTGCCAGTTTAGGGAGGACCCCCTCCTACAATGAGCAGTTCTTC. It codes for CASLGRTPSYNEQFF.

This sequence joins TRBV2 and TRBJ2-5, with a weak D call TRBD2 (5 bases). The germline CDR1 and CDR2 sequences are SNHLY and FYNNEI. This CDR3 is built from 12 residues. V gave up 9 bases and J gave up 6 bases, with 14 bases separating them. DNA of the CDR3: TGTGCCAGTCGACTAAGTAAAAAGACCCAGTACTTC. It translates to CASRLSKKTQYF. The full variable domain, in which reference TRBV2 and TRBJ2-5 provide the parts outside the CDR3, is EPEVTQTPSHQVTQMGQEVILRCVPISNHLYFYWYRQILGQKVEFLVSFYNNEISEKSEIFDDQFSVERPDGSNFTLKIRSTKLEDSAMYFCASRLSKKTQYFGPGTRLLVL.

This clone showed up just once. The same CDR3 also results from other DNA sequences found in this sample. This sequence joins TRBV18 and TRBJ2-3, with TRBD1 as a possible D gene (6 bases). Germline V gene lookup returns CDR1 KGHSH and CDR2 LQKENI. This CDR3 is 15 amino acids long. Trimming pared 2 bases from V and 0 bases from J, leaving 9 bases between. The CDR3 DNA follows: TGTGCCAGCTCACCAAGGCAGGGGAGCACAGATACGCAGTATTTT. Amino acids: CASSPRQGSTDTQYF.

About this clone: Other DNA variants within this sample encode the same CDR3. This chain joins TRBV7-3 and TRBJ2-1; TRBD2 matches at 7 bases. CDR3 size: 15 residues. The germline gives CDR1 SGHTA, CDR2 FQGTGA. Trimming took 0 bases from V and 4 from J; bases not matched to a gene: 3. DNA of the CDR3: TGTGCCAGCAGCTTAACGCGGGAGTCTTACAATGAGCAGTTCTTC. It yields the protein CASSLTRESYNEQFF.

The rearrangement links TRBV29-1 to TRBJ1-1; 9 bases fit TRBD1. Germline assignment: CDR1 SQVTM and CDR2 ANQGSEA. With V trimmed by 4 bases and J by 5 bases, 8 bases remained unmatched. This CDR3 is built from 14 residues. The CDR3, as DNA: TGCAGCGTTGTTGTGGGACAGGGTTGGACTGAAGCTTTCTTT. As protein: CSVVVGQGWTEAFF. Variable domain in full (rest from reference TRBV29-1 and TRBJ1-1): SAVISQKPSRDICQRGTSLTIQCQVDSQVTMMFWYRQQPGQSLTLIATANQGSEATYESGFVIDKFPISRPNLTFSTLTVSNMSPEDSSIYLCSVVVGQGWTEAFFGQGTRLTVV.

The rearrangement uses TRBV29-1 and TRBJ2-1; 9 nucleotides agree with TRBD2. CDR3 size: 14 residues. The V segment lost 5 bases and the J segment 2 bases; nucleotides outside the gene matches: 4. The germline V gene has CDR1 SQVTM and CDR2 ANQGSEA. CDR3 DNA sequence: TGCAGCGTTTTAGCGGGAGATCCCTACAATGAGCAGTTCTTC. This sequence encodes CSVLAGDPYNEQFF.

The gene calls are TRBV18 and TRBJ1-2, with D unresolved. Germline CDR1 KGHSH, CDR2 LQKENI. Between the trimmed V and J ends, which lost 3 bases and 3 bases, there was a span of 14 bases. The CDR3 covers 15 residues. The CDR3 loop reads CASSPSRMRDYGYTF. Here the CDR3 DNA reads TGTGCCAGCTCACCCTCCAGGATGAGGGACTATGGCTACACCTTC.

The chain combines TRBV7-3 with TRBJ1-1; D call uncertain. The CDR3 spans 14 residues. Germline lookup yields CDR1 SGHTA and CDR2 FQGTGA. V lost 4 bases and J lost 4, with 13 bases in between. In DNA, the CDR3 is TGTGCCAGCAGCTCTTCGCCCGGCACCACTGAAGCTTTCTTT. This encodes CASSSSPGTTEAFF.

The chain links TRBV2 to TRBJ2-5; D uncertain. CDR3 length equals 14 residues. In germline, CDR1 is SNHLY, CDR2 FYNNEI. With 7 bases removed from V and 5 bases from J, the gap between germline ends came to 17 bases. The CDR3 loop reads CASTYYPPRETQYF. The CDR3 DNA is TGTGCCAGCACATACTACCCCCCTAGGGAGACCCAGTACTTC.

The rearrangement links TRBV5-4 to TRBJ2-2; a possible D gene is TRBD2 (6 bases). With 0 bases removed from V and 3 bases from J, the gap between germline ends came to 12 bases. CDR3 length equals 16 residues. Germline V gene sequence: CDR1 SGHNT, CDR2 YYREEE (reference sequence). DNA of the CDR3: TGTGCCAGCAGCTTGGTAGGAGGGGCCTACACCGGGGAGCTGTTTTTT. The encoded protein is CASSLVGGAYTGELFF.

This clone occurred once. The chain links TRBV2 to TRBJ1-5; D ambiguous. V lost 1 base and J 6 bases, leaving 7 bases between the germline ends. The CDR3 is made up of 13 amino acids. CDR1 is SNHLY, CDR2 FYNNEI, per germline. The CDR3: CASSEGEGQPQHF. The CDR3 bases are TGTGCCAGCAGTGAAGGGGAGGGTCAGCCCCAGCATTTT.

Only one count was recorded for this clone. The chain uses TRBV2 and TRBJ2-1; TRBD1 might be the D (5 bases). Trimming took 6 bases from V and 8 from J, leaving 11 bases between them. Germline CDR1 reads SNHLY; CDR2 reads FYNNEI. The CDR3 runs 12 residues. This chain's CDR3 is CASRADSYEQFF. The CDR3 region has the DNA TGTGCCAGCAGGGCTGACAGTTATGAGCAGTTCTTC.

In this sample, this clone turned up once. This chain links TRBV28 with TRBJ2-7, with 7 nucleotides matching TRBD1. V shed 5 bases, J shed 2 bases, and the junction held 12 bases outside the gene matches. Germline V gene data show CDR1 as MDHEN and CDR2 as SYDVKM. The CDR3 spans 16 residues. The CDR3 sequence: CASSRVGWTGTYEQYF. The CDR3 coding sequence is TGTGCCAGCAGTCGGGTCGGCTGGACAGGAACCTACGAGCAGTACTTC.

This chain joins TRBV7-2 and TRBJ2-7; TRBD2 is a possible D gene (6 bases). This CDR3 comprises 16 residues. The V gene lost 5 bases and the J gene lost 1 base, with 18 bases spanning the gap. Germline CDR1 SGHTA, CDR2 FQGNSA. The CDR3 loop reads CASSQRSGRWSYEQYF. CDR3 DNA sequence: TGTGCCAGCAGCCAGCGGTCTGGGAGGTGGTCCTACGAGCAGTACTTC.

This chain uses TRBV14 with TRBJ2-7; TRBD2 matches at 11 bases. V lost 1 base and J lost 3; bases outside the gene matches: 8. In germline, CDR1 is SGHDN, CDR2 FVKESK. CDR3 size: 17 residues. The CDR3 is CASSQGASGRYLYEQYF. CDR3 coding DNA: TGTGCCAGCAGCCAAGGTGCTAGCGGGAGGTATCTCTACGAGCAGTACTTC.

J is TRBJ2-3 and V is TRBV21-1; TRBD2, as called in the table, went unchecked against the DNA. TRBV21-1 counts as a pseudogene. This CDR3 is 19 amino acids long. CDR3 region: CASSKEKLTSEGITDTQYF. The CDR3 DNA reads as TGTGCCAGCAGCAAAGAAAAGCTTACTAGCGAAGGGATCACAGATACGCAGTATTTT.

The CDR3 region has the DNA TGTGCCAGCAGCGTAGGGGGTAACAGGGGAAGTGAAAAACTGTTTTTT. Its protein is CASSVGGNRGSEKLFF. The V call is TRBV9, the J call TRBJ1-4, with 7 nucleotides matching TRBD1. Germline assignment: CDR1 SGDLS and CDR2 YYNGEE. The CDR3 length is 16 residues. Trimming cost V 0 bases and J 7 bases; bases outside gene matches: 9.

This clone has a single count. The chain links TRBV7-2 to TRBJ1-5; 10 nucleotides align to TRBD1. The length of the CDR3 is 16 residues. Trimming at V came to 4 bases and at J to 5 bases, leaving 8 bases not matched to a gene. CDR1 SGHTA and CDR2 FQGNSA come from the germline V gene. CDR3 bases: TGTGCCAGCAGCTCGTCGGGACAGGGGATCTATCAGCCCCAGCATTTT. Its translation is CASSSSGQGIYQPQHF.

Details on this clone: Other DNA sequences in this specimen translate into the identical CDR3. V is TRBV27 and J is TRBJ2-2; 8 positions agree with TRBD1. The V segment lost 2 bases and the J segment 5 bases; nucleotides outside the gene matches: 7. The germline V gene encodes CDR1 MNHEY and CDR2 SMNVEV (reference sequence). CDR3 length equals 16 residues. DNA of the CDR3: TGTGCCAGCAGTTTACCGGGGACAGGAGGGACCGGGGAGCTGTTTTTT. Amino acid sequence: CASSLPGTGGTGELFF.

The DNA for the CDR3 is TGTGCCTGGAGCGGATCCGGGGGCTACAATGAGCAGTTCTTC. Protein product: CAWSGSGGYNEQFF. The chain combines TRBV30 with TRBJ2-1, with TRBD2 as a possible D gene (6 bases). CDR1 and CDR2 from the germline V gene are GTSNPN and SVGIG (reference sequence). The V gene lost 3 bases and the J gene lost 3 bases, with 12 bases spanning the gap. CDR3 length: 14 residues.

The genes are TRBV7-9 and TRBJ2-6; 8 nucleotides align to TRBD1. J gave up 0 bases and V 5 bases, and 12 bases lay outside the gene matches. Per germline, CDR1 SEHNR and CDR2 FQNEAQ (reference sequence). This CDR3 comprises 19 residues. The CDR3 nucleotides are TGTGCCAGCAGCGGGGAAGGGACAGGATCCCTCTCTGGGGCCAACGTCCTGACTTTC. Protein: CASSGEGTGSLSGANVLTF.

The chain recombines TRBV5-1 with TRBJ2-1; 15 bases line up with TRBD2. Looked up from germline, CDR1 is SGHRS and CDR2 is YFSETQ. The CDR3 totals 17 residues. The V gene end was trimmed by 4 bases and the J gene end by 6 bases; junction bases not matched to a gene: 8. The CDR3 is CASSPQGTSGGSNEQFF. The CDR3 DNA reads as TGCGCCAGCAGCCCACAGGGGACTAGCGGGGGGAGCAATGAGCAGTTCTTC.

The chain combines TRBV6-1 with TRBJ1-1; tentative D call: TRBD1 (5 bases). Germline values: CDR1 MNHNS, CDR2 SASEGT. V was pared by 2 bases and J by 5 bases, with 18 bases between. The CDR3 loop spans 16 amino acids. This CDR3 reads CASSERLFTRGTEAFF. The CDR3, as DNA: TGTGCCAGCAGTGAAAGATTGTTCACCCGGGGGACTGAAGCTTTCTTT.

The chain carries TRBV9 and TRBJ1-1; 8 bases fit TRBD1. The CDR3 contains 14 residues. V trimming: 3 bases; J trimming: 3 bases; junction bases outside the gene matches: 4. In germline, CDR1 is SGDLS, CDR2 YYNGEE. CDR3 sequence (DNA): TGTGCCAGCAGCGCTCAGGGGGCGCACACTGAAGCTTTCTTT. This codes for CASSAQGAHTEAFF.